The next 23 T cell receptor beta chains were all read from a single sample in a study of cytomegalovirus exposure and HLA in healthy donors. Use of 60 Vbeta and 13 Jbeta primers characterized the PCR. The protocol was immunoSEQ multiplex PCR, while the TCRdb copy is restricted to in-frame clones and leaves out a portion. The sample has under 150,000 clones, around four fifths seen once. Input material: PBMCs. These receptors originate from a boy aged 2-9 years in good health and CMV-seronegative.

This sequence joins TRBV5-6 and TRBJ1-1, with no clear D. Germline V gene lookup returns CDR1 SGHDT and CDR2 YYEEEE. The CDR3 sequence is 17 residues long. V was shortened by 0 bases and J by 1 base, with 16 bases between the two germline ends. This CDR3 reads CASSLGIQNPSNTEAFF. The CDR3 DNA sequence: TGTGCCAGCAGCTTGGGGATACAGAATCCCTCGAACACTGAAGCTTTCTTT.

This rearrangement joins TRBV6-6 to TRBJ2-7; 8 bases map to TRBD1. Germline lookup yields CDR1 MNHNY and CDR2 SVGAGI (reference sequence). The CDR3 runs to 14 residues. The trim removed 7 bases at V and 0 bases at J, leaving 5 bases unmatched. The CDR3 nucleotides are TGTGCCAGCACCACAACAGGGGGCTCCTACGAGCAGTACGTC. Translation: CASTTTGGSYEQYV.

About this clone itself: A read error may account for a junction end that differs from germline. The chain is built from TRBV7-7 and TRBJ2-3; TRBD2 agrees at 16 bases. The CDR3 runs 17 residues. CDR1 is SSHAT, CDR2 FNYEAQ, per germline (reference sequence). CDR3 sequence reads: CASSSGTSGGASGTQYF. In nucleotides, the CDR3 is TGTGCTAGCAGCTCCGGGACTAGCGGGGGGGCTTCAGGTACGCAGTATTTT.

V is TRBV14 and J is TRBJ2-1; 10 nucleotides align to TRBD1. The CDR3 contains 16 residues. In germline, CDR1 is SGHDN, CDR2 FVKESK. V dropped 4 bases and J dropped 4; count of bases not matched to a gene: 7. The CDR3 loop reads CASSPSGTGDYNEQFF. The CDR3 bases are TGTGCCAGCAGCCCGTCCGGGACAGGGGATTACAATGAGCAGTTCTTC.

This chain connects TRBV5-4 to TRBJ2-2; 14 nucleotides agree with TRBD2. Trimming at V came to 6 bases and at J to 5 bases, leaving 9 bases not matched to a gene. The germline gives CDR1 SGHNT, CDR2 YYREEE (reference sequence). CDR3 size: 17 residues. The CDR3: CASTKAGLAGVTGELFF. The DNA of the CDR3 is TGTGCCAGCACTAAGGCGGGACTAGCGGGAGTTACCGGGGAGCTGTTTTTT. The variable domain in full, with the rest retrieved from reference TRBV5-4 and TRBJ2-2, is ETGVTQSPTHLIKTRGQQVTLRCSSQSGHNTVSWYQQALGQGPQFIFQYYREEENGRGNFPPRFSGLQFPNYSSELNVNALELDDSALYLCASTKAGLAGVTGELFFGEGSRLTVL.

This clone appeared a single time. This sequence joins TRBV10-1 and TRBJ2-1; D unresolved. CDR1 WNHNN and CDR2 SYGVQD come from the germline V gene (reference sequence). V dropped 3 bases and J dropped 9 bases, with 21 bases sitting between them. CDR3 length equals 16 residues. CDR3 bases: TGCGCCAGCAGTGATGTGCGAAGGAGAGCCCCAAGTGAGCAGTTCTTC. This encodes CASSDVRRRAPSEQFF.

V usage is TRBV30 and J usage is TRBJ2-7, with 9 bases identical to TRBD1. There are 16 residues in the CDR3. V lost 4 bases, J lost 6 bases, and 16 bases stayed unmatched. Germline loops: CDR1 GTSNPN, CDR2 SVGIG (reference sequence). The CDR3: CAWNPPPGQGLPEQYF. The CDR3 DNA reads TGTGCCTGGAATCCCCCCCCGGGACAGGGTTTACCCGAGCAGTACTTC.

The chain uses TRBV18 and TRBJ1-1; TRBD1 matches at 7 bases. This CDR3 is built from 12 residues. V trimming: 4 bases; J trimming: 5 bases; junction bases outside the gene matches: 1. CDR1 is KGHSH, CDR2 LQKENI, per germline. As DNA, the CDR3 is TGTGCCAGCTCACAGGACAGGACTGAAGCTTTCTTT. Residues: CASSQDRTEAFF.

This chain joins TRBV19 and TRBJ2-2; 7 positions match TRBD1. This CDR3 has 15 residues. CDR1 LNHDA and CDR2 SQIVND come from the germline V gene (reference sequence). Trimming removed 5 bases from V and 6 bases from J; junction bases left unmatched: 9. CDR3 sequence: CASSRQGELAGELFF. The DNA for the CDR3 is TGTGCCAGTAGTCGACAGGGCGAATTGGCCGGGGAGCTGTTTTTT.

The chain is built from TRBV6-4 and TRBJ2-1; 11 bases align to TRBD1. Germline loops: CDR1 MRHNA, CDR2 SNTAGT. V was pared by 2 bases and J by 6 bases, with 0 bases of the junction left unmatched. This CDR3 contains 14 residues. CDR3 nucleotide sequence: TGTGCCAGCAGTGACGGGACAGGGGGCAATGAGCAGTTCTTC. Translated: CASSDGTGGNEQFF.

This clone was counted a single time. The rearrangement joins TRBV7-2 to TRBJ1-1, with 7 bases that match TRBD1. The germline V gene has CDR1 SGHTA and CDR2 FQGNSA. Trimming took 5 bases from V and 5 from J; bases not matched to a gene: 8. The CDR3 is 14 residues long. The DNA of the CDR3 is TGTGCCAGCAGCCAAAGACAGGGTAATACTGAAGCTTTCTTT. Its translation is CASSQRQGNTEAFF.

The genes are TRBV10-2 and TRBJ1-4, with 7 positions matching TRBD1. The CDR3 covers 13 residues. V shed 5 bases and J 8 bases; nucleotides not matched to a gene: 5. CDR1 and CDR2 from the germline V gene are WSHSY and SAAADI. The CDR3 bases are TGCGCCAGCAGTTCACCGGGACAGGAAAAACTGTTTTTT. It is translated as CASSSPGQEKLFF.

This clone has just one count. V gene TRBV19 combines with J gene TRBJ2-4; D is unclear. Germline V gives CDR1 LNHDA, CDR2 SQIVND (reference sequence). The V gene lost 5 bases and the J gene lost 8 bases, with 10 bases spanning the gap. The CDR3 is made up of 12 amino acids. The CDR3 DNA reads TGTGCCAGTAGTCCTCCCACGGACATTCAGTACTTC. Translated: CASSPPTDIQYF. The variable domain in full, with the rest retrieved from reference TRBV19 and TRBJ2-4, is DGGITQSPKYLFRKEGQNVTLSCEQNLNHDAMYWYRQDPGQGLRLIYYSQIVNDFQKGDIAEGYSVSREKKESFPLTVTSAQKNPTAFYLCASSPPTDIQYFGAGTRLSVL.

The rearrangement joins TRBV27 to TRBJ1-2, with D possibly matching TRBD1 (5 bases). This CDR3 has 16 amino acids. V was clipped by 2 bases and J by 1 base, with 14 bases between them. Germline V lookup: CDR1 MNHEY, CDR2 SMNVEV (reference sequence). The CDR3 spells CASSLMWQGSNYGYTF. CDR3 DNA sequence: TGTGCCAGCAGTTTAATGTGGCAGGGTAGTAACTATGGCTACACCTTC.

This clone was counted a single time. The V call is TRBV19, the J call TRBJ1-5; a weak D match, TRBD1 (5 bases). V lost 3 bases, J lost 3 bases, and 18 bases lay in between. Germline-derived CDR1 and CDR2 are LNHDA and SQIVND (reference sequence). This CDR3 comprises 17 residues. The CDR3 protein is CASSIPTRGVNNQPQHF. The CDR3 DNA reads TGTGCCAGTAGTATCCCCACCCGGGGGGTAAACAATCAGCCCCAGCATTTT. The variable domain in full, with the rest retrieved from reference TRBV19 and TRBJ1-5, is DGGITQSPKYLFRKEGQNVTLSCEQNLNHDAMYWYRQDPGQGLRLIYYSQIVNDFQKGDIAEGYSVSREKKESFPLTVTSAQKNPTAFYLCASSIPTRGVNNQPQHFGDGTRLSIL.

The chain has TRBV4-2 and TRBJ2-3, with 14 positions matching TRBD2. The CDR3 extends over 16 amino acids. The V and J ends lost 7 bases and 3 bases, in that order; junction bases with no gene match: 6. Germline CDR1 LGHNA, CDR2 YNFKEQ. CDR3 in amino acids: CASKETSGGETDTQYF. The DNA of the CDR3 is TGTGCCAGCAAAGAGACTAGCGGGGGGGAAACAGATACGCAGTATTTT.

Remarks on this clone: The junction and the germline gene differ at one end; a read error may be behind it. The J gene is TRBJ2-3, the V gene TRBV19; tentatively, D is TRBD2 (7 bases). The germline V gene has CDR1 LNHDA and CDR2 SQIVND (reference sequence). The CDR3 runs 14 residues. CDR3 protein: CASGMGGRADTQYF. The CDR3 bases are TGTGCCAGTGGTATGGGGGGGCGAGCAGATACGCAGTATTTT.

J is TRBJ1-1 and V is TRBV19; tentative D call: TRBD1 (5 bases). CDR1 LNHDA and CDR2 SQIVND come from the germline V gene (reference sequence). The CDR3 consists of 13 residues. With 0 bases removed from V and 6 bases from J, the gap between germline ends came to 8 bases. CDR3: CASSIEAGPEAFF. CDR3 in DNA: TGTGCCAGTAGTATAGAGGCGGGGCCTGAAGCTTTCTTT.

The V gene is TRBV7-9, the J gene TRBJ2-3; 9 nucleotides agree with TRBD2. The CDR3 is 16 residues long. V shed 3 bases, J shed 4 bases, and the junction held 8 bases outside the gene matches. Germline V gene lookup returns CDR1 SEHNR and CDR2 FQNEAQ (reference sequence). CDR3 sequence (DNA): TGTGCCAGCAGCTTGGAACGAGCGGGGGGCTCAGATACGCAGTATTTT. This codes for CASSLERAGGSDTQYF.

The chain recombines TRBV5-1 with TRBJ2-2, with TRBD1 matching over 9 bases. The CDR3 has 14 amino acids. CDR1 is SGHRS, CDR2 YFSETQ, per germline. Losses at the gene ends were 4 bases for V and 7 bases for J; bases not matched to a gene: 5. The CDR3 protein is CASSPGQGNGELFF. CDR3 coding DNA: TGCGCCAGCAGCCCTGGACAGGGGAACGGGGAGCTGTTTTTT.

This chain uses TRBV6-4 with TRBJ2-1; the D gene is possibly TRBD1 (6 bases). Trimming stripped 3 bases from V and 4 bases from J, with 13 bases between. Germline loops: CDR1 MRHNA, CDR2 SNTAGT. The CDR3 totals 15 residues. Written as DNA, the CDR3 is TGTGCCAGCAGTGAAGGGTGGACAGATTACAATGAGCAGTTCTTC. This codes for CASSEGWTDYNEQFF.

DNA of the CDR3: TGTGCCAGCAGTTACTCACGGGAGAAGGCCAGTGAGCAGTTCTTC. Amino acids: CASSYSREKASEQFF. This chain links TRBV6-5 with TRBJ2-1; a possible D gene is TRBD2 (6 bases). The V end was cut by 0 bases, the J end by 9 bases, with 15 bases between. Per the germline V gene, CDR1 is MNHEY and CDR2 is SVGAGI. CDR3 length: 15 amino acids.

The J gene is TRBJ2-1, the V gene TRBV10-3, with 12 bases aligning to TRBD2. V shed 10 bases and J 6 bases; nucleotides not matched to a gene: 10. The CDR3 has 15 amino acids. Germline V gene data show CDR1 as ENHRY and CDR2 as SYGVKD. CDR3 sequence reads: CATDWTSGITNEQFF. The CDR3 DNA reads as TGTGCCACCGACTGGACTAGCGGGATCACCAATGAGCAGTTCTTC.